The sequence of this T cell receptor (beta chain) was determined in a study of blood T cell repertoires in COVID-19 (dated by TCRdb to about 2020). Describing the broader study: Samples from collaborators originated in the United States, Italy and Spain and spanned both the acute and convalescent phases of COVID-19. The prospective study material was composed of cDNA or gDNA derived from T cells, B-cell-depleted T cells, or PBMCs. Subjects who had been exposed to COVID-19, were actively infected with it, or had recovered from it provided the deeply sampled blood TCRbeta repertoires that made up the dataset. The repertoires were made available in a free public database intended to serve as a resource for research on the immune response to SARS-CoV-2. Samples came from the ongoing ImmuneRACE study (first 160 participants) plus 1,254 subjects from 6 global collaborators. Sample metadata almost always included a de-identified subject ID, COVID-19 status, age in years and sex. Where HLA class I and class II types were available, the types were taken from metadata supplied by the sample provider, not from assay-based typing.

Points the paper makes about the study in general: Clinical and demographic metadata were provided uncurated, with the amount varying by source and participant.

Participants in the prospective study were aged roughly 18 to 100 years, lived in 24 United States geographic areas, and enrolled through a virtual design. To assign participants to cohorts, the prospective study relied on clinical history that participants themselves reported in a screening survey and a study questionnaire. For ImmuneRACE Cohort 3, a participant was defined as recovered based on two consecutive negative NP/OP PCR tests, clearance by a healthcare professional, or resolution of symptoms. In the prospective study, mobile phlebotomists collected whole blood, serum and a nasopharyngeal or oropharyngeal swab from each participant. Over a roughly 2-month period, participants in the prospective study had the option of providing additional blood draws and questionnaires. Blood samples from the prospective study were shipped frozen or at room temperature prior to DNA extraction. This clone was seen a few times. It lacks a known antigen. No per-base quality is available; no much larger clone lies one base away.

The immunoSEQ Assay, a bias-controlled multiplex PCR, was used to amplify TCRbeta CDR3 regions from genomic DNA. The paper's data handling went like this. Within the assay, amplification of reference gene primers was used to estimate how many nucleated cells each sample contained. Sequence reads were collapsed and filtered to measure the absolute abundance of every unique TCRbeta CDR3 rearrangement. For each sample, productive Simpson clonality was calculated as the square root of Simpson's diversity index over productive rearrangements. The source is immuneACCESS, and TCRdb retained only in-frame sequences with V and J called. Part of the clones is not carried over; for the studies checked, unresolved V genes explain less than half of this, and the remainder is unexplained. From that table come the V and J calls and clone size; the DNA was used to work out D and trimming. This sample is represented by about 380,000 clones; about 89% of them were singletons. The leading ten clones occupy 1% to 1.5% of the sample.

V is shortened by 5 bases, J by 0 bases, and the region joining them spans 7 bases. For CDR1 and CDR2, the germline V gene lists LGHNT and FRNRAP. Counted from cysteine to phenylalanine, this CDR3 has 13 amino acids. The read is trimmed to its CDR3 DNA, 39 bases read in frame from base 1. The sequenced material came from PBMCs or T cells enriched from blood (not recorded which). This TCR was recovered from a man aged 30-40 years who had recovered from COVID-19. Recombination linked TRBV12-5 to TRBJ1-2; TRBD1 is perhaps the D gene, given 6 matching bases. CDR3 loop: CASGQGSNYGYTF. The nucleotide sequence reads TGTGCTAGTGGTCAGGGGTCTAACTATGGCTACACCTTC. With all but the CDR3 taken from the reference TRBV12-5 and TRBJ1-2 genes, the full variable domain is: DARVTQTPRHKVTEMGQEVTMRCQPILGHNTVFWYRQTMMQGLELLAYFRNRAPLDDSGMPKDRFSAEMPDATLATLKIQPSEPRDSAVYFCASGQGSNYGYTFGSGTRLTVV.